This section outlines one T cell receptor beta chain sequence together with its context. The V gene's germline CDR1 is SQVTM and CDR2 ANQGSEA. The CDR3 covers 17 residues. Trimming cost V 4 bases and J 3 bases; bases outside gene matches: 16. These data belong to a study of blood T cell repertoires in COVID-19. Produced via immunoSEQ multiplex PCR; TCRdb's table is partial and in-frame only. The data show under 450,000 clones, with approximately 90% seen just once and about 0.78% held by the top ten. The receptor was derived from a woman between 40 and 55 years old who had been exposed to COVID-19. The sequenced sample consisted of PBMCs or T cells enriched from blood (not recorded which). The chain is built from TRBV29-1 and TRBJ1-2; TRBD1 matches at 8 bases. CDR3 coding DNA: TGCAGCGTTGGCCGTCTGACCGGGACAGGCGGGGACTATGGCTACACCTTC. Translating it yields CSVGRLTGTGGDYGYTF.